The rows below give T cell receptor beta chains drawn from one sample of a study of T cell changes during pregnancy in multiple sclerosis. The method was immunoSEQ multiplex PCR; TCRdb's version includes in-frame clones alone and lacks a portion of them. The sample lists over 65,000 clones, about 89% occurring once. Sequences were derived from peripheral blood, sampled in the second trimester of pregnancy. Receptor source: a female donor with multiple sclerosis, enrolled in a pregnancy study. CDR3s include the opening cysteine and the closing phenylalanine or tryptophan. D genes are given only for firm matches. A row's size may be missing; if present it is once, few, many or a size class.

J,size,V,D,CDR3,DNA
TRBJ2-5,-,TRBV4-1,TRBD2,CASSQDWPSGGETQYF,TGCGCCAGCAGCCAAGATTGGCCTAGCGGGGGAGAGACCCAGTACTTC
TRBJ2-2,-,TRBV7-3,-,CASSRIAAPNTGELFF,TGTGCCAGCAGCCGAATAGCCGCCCCTAACACCGGGGAGCTGTTTTTT
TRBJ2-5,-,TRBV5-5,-,CASSPWTVQETQYF,TGTGCCAGCAGCCCGTGGACAGTCCAAGAGACCCAGTACTTC
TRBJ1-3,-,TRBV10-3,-,CATRDNLGNTIYF,TGTGCCACCCGAGACAATTTAGGAAACACCATATATTTT
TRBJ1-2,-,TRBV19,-,CASTPTVTNYGYTF,TGTGCCAGTACTCCGACAGTAACTAACTATGGCTACACCTTC
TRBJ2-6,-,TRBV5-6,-,CASWLSRGLSGANVLTF,TGTGCCAGCTGGCTATCGAGGGGACTCTCTGGGGCCAACGTCCTGACTTTC
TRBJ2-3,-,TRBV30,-,CAWSVGGRDTQYF,TGTGCCTGGAGTGTAGGAGGGCGAGATACGCAGTATTTT
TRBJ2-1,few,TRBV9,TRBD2,CASSVGTSGHNEQFF,TGTGCCAGCAGCGTAGGGACTAGCGGACACAATGAGCAGTTCTTC
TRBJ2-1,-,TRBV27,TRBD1,CASRTGGGEQFF,TGTGCCAGCAGGACAGGGGGCGGGGAGCAGTTCTTC
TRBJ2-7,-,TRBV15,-,CATSRVPGVSYEQYF,TGTGCCACCAGCAGAGTCCCAGGGGTCTCCTACGAGCAGTACTTC
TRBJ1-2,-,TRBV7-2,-,CASRSEASGTHYGYTF,TGTGCCAGCAGAAGCGAGGCTTCCGGGACACACTATGGCTACACCTTC
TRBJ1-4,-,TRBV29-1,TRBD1,CSVESTDRGGEKLFF,TGCAGCGTTGAATCAACTGACAGGGGAGGTGAAAAACTGTTTTTT
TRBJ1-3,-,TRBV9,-,CASSASAGTRDGNTIYF,TGTGCCAGCAGCGCGTCAGCAGGGACTCGCGATGGAAACACCATATATTTT
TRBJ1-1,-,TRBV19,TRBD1,CASTWTGRNTEAFF,TGTGCCAGTACCTGGACAGGGCGAAACACTGAAGCTTTCTTT
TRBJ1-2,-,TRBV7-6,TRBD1,CASSPDRDYGYTF,TGTGCCAGCAGCCCAGACAGGGACTATGGCTACACCTTC
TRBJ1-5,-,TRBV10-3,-,CASKSGVSGQPQHF,TGTGCCTCAAAGTCAGGGGTCTCGGGTCAGCCCCAGCATTTT
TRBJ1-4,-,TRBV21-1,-,CASSYDLGAGVATNEKLFF,TGTGCCAGCAGCTACGATCTCGGCGCAGGGGTGGCAACTAATGAAAAACTGTTTTTT
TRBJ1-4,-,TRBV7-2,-,CASSLEGLINEKLFF,TGTGCCAGCAGCTTAGAGGGGCTCATAAATGAAAAACTGTTTTTT
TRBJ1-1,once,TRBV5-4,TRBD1,CASSSGTATNTEAFF,TGTGCCAGCAGCTCGGGGACAGCCACAAACACTGAAGCTTTCTTT
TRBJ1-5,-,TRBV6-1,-,CASSEREGGQPQHF,TGTGCCAGCAGTGAAAGAGAAGGGGGACAGCCCCAGCATTTT
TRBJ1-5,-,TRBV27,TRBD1,CASAWYRGEPQHF,TGTGCCAGCGCTTGGTACAGGGGGGAGCCCCAGCATTTT
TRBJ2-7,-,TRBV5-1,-,CASSLLAPYEQYF,TGCGCCAGCAGCTTGTTAGCTCCCTACGAGCAGTACTTC
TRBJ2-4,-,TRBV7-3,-,CASSLNGQGSIQYF,TGTGCCAGCAGCTTAAACGGGCAGGGAAGCATTCAGTACTTC
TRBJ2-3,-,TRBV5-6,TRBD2,CASSASGLAGTDTQYF,TGTGCCAGCAGCGCTAGCGGACTAGCGGGAACAGATACGCAGTATTTT
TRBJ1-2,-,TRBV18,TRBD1,CASSPQTGLNGYTF,TGTGCCAGCTCACCACAGACAGGGCTAAATGGCTACACCTTC
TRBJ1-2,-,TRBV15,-,CATSPLPAGDYGYTF,TGTGCCACCAGCCCCCTCCCCGCGGGGGACTATGGCTACACCTTC
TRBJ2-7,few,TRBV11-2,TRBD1,CASSLAGTGPFYEQYF,TGTGCCAGCAGCTTAGCCGGGACAGGACCTTTCTACGAGCAGTACTTC
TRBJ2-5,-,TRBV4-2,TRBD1,CASSPGRGQGSPGETQYF,TGTGCCAGCAGCCCAGGTAGGGGACAGGGGTCGCCTGGAGAGACCCAGTACTTC
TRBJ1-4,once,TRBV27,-,CASRGLKEKLFF,TGTGCCAGTCGAGGCCTTAAGGAAAAACTGTTTTTT
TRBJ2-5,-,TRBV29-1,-,CSVPGNGVETQYF,TGCAGCGTCCCAGGCAACGGCGTGGAGACCCAGTACTTC
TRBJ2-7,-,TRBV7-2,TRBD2,CASSLGVAGHEQYF,TGTGCCAGCAGCTTAGGGGTAGCGGGGCACGAGCAGTACTTC
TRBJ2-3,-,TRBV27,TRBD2,CASTVGLATDTQYF,TGTGCCAGCACCGTAGGACTAGCGACAGATACGCAGTATTTT
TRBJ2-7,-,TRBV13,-,CASSLGGRSYEQYF,TGTGCCAGCAGCTTAGGGGGCCGGTCCTACGAGCAGTACTTC
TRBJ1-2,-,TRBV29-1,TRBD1,CSVEDGDRGYPYGYTF,TGCAGCGTTGAAGACGGGGACAGGGGATACCCCTATGGCTACACCTTC
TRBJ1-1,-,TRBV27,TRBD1,CASSLDRGLIVTFF,TGTGCCAGCAGTCTCGACAGGGGCCTGATCGTGACTTTCTTT
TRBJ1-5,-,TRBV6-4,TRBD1,CATKGTGRGDQPQHF,TGTGCCACCAAAGGGACAGGGCGGGGGGATCAGCCCCAGCATTTT
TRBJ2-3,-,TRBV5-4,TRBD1,CASSQTGADTQYF,TGTGCCAGCAGCCAAACAGGGGCAGATACGCAGTATTTT
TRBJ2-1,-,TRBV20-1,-,CSATTSSKRFF,TGCAGTGCAACGACTAGTTCTAAGAGGTTCTTC
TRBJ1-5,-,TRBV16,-,CASSQGANQPQHF,TGTGCCAGCAGCCAGGGGGCCAATCAGCCCCAGCATTTT
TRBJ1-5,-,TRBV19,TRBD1,CASRGQGAVSNQPQHF,TGTGCCAGTAGAGGACAGGGGGCAGTGAGCAATCAGCCCCAGCATTTT
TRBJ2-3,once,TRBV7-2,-,CASSLSGHSTDTQYF,TGTGCCAGCAGCTTATCGGGACACAGCACAGATACGCAGTATTTT
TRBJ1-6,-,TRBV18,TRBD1,CASSPYQGGGNSPLHF,TGTGCCAGCTCACCTTACCAGGGGGGTGGTAATTCACCCCTCCACTTT